The entry below gives a single TCR beta chain sequence along with its context. This clonotype was counted ten times or more. It has no known antigen specificity. Base-call qualities are not available, and no considerably larger clone is one nucleotide away. The CDR3 covers 14 residues, taking in both the cysteine and the phenylalanine. Just CDR3 DNA is preserved here, 42 bases in frame from base 1. The germline V gene provides CDR1 SGHDN and CDR2 FVKESK. After removal of 7 bases from V and 4 bases from J, the junction retains 3 bases not matched to a gene. Sequenced on an Illumina HiSeq 2500. TCR beta libraries were prepared by quantitative 5'-RACE with molecular barcodes. As for the original processing: A new computational method, built on a probabilistic model of VDJ rearrangement, was used to identify disease-linked TCR variants. TCRdb redid the processing of the public reads, applying fastp at Q25 and MiXCR, and retained in-frame beta chains. Each CDR3 protein appears once, grouped with its most common genes and DNA. Here the V and J calls rest on TCRdb's processing, not on the authors' analysis. The sample includes hundreds of thousands of distinct CDR3 sequences, with approximately 8% observed a single time. The top ten clones comprise around 5.1% of the sample.

This sample was taken from a study of CD8 T cells in ankylosing spondylitis (dated by TCRdb to about 2017). Background on the whole study: The study profiled T cell receptor beta repertoires in healthy donors and ankylosing spondylitis patients to find disease-linked TCR variants. Peripheral blood samples were taken, and synovial fluid was additionally collected from ankylosing spondylitis patients. The full study cohort was made up of about two dozen ankylosing spondylitis patients and some 100 healthy donors.

Overall results and qualifications from the work: A TCR beta motif made up of eight highly homologous amino acid variants appeared to be characteristic of blood from ankylosing spondylitis patients. The disease-linked clones showed a CD8+ phenotype and occurred at relatively low frequencies in peripheral blood. Some motif variants were previously reported in synovial fluid and blood of reactive arthritis patients, suggesting common disease-initiation mechanisms. The disease-linked clones were reported to be significantly enriched in matched synovial fluid samples from ankylosing spondylitis patients.

The chain uses TRBV14 and TRBJ2-1, and TRBD2 matches 11 of the central bases. The sequenced sample consisted of blood, either unsorted or a sorted T cell fraction (not recorded which). This sequence originates from a female donor with ankylosing spondylitis or in good health (not recorded which). The DNA sequence reads TGTGCCAGCAAACTAGCGGGAGCTTACAATGAGCAGTTCTTC. Protein translation: CASKLAGAYNEQFF. The full variable domain, completed from the reference TRBV14 and TRBJ2-1 proteins outside the CDR3, reads EAGVTQFPSHSVIEKGQTVTLRCDPISGHDNLYWYRRVMGKEIKFLLHFVKESKQDESGMPNNRFLAERTGGTYSTLKVQPAELEDSGVYFCASKLAGAYNEQFFGPGTRLTVL.